Presented here are 5 T cell receptor beta chains from one specimen sequenced in a study of shared clonotypes between healthy human individuals. This table comes from immunoSEQ multiplex PCR, and its TCRdb copy is limited to in-frame clones, with some not included. This sample has roughly 760,000 clones, with 74% found just once. Specimen: memory CD4+ T cells sorted from blood. Subset denoted: CD45RA-negative fraction. The origin of the receptors is a woman in her 30s in good health.

This clone was seen more than once but under ten times. The rearrangement links TRBV7-9 to TRBJ1-1, with D possibly matching TRBD1 (5 bases). Trimming took off 0 bases at V and 10 bases at J, with 9 bases between the two ends. The V gene's germline CDR1 is SEHNR and CDR2 FQNEAQ (reference sequence). The length of the CDR3 is 12 residues. The CDR3 loop reads CASSLAGERAFF. The CDR3 region has the DNA TGTGCCAGCAGCTTAGCGGGGGAGAGAGCTTTCTTT.

This chain links TRBV9 with TRBJ2-1; D remains ambiguous. This CDR3 spans 13 amino acids. Germline CDR1 is SGDLS and CDR2 is YYNGEE. Trimming stripped 4 bases from V and 10 bases from J, with 15 bases between. The chain's CDR3 is CASSPQGVGEQFF. The CDR3 nucleotides are TGTGCCAGCAGCCCACAAGGAGTGGGCGAGCAGTTCTTC.

The V call is TRBV5-6, the J call TRBJ2-7; 8 bases agree with TRBD1. CDR3 length: 14 amino acids. Trimming took 1 base from V and 7 from J; bases not matched to a gene: 7. Germline CDR1 reads SGHDT; CDR2 reads YYEEEE. CDR3 in amino acids: CASSLIRGQGEQYF. The CDR3 DNA is TGTGCCAGCAGCTTGATCAGGGGGCAGGGGGAGCAGTACTTC.

This clone was recorded only once. This chain links TRBV6-6 with TRBJ1-4; 9 bases fit TRBD1. This CDR3 is built from 15 residues. Germline CDR1 MNHNY, CDR2 SVGAGI (reference sequence). V gave up 8 bases and J gave up 5 bases; unmatched junction bases: 9. The CDR3 nucleotides read TGTGCCAGCCGGAACAGGGGGCGGGAGAATGAAAAACTGTTTTTT. Protein sequence: CASRNRGRENEKLFF.

Concerning this clone itself: A much larger clone lies one base from this, so it may be a read error. The chain has TRBV7-8 and TRBJ2-7, with TRBD2 matching 9 bases. This CDR3 is 15 amino acids long. J gave up 2 bases and V 1 base, and 3 bases lay outside the gene matches. The germline V gene encodes CDR1 SGHVS and CDR2 FQNEAQ. The chain's CDR3 is CASSLGAGGPYEQYF. DNA of the CDR3: TGTGCCAGCAGCTTAGGTGCGGGAGGGCCCTACGAGCAGTACTTC. The full variable domain, rest sourced from reference TRBV7-8 and TRBJ2-7, is GAGVSQSPRYKVAKRGQDVALRCDPISGHVSLFWYQQALGQGPEFLTYFQNEAQLDKSGLPSDRFFAERPEGSVSTLKIQRTQQEDSAVYLCASSLGAGGPYEQYFGPGTRLTVT.